This T cell receptor beta chain is from a study of blood T cell repertoires in COVID-19. On the study more broadly: Material from acute and convalescent COVID-19 was sourced from the United States, Italy and Spain. The cDNA or gDNA used as material had been derived from T cells, B-cell-depleted T cells, or PBMCs.

As processed by the authors: Cell counts per sample came from amplifying reference gene primers. Data came from immunoSEQ multiplex PCR; TCRdb stores just in-frame clones and leaves some out. The DNA was the basis for D and trimming; V, J and clone size are from that table. This sample carries about 100,000 clones, approximately 88% of them seen once, and the ten largest clones take 4.5% to 5%. The length of the CDR3 is 15 residues. Germline V gene data show CDR1 as SGHRS and CDR2 as YFSETQ. V dropped 6 bases and J dropped 0 bases, with 10 bases sitting between them. The V and J genes are TRBV5-1 and TRBJ2-6; D gene uncertain. The receptor's source is a man aged 35 to 55 with active or convalescent COVID-19. Material for sequencing was peripheral blood. This CDR3 is CASKKLSSGANVLTF. The CDR3 nucleotides are TGCGCCAGCAAAAAACTTAGCTCTGGGGCCAACGTCCTGACTTTC.